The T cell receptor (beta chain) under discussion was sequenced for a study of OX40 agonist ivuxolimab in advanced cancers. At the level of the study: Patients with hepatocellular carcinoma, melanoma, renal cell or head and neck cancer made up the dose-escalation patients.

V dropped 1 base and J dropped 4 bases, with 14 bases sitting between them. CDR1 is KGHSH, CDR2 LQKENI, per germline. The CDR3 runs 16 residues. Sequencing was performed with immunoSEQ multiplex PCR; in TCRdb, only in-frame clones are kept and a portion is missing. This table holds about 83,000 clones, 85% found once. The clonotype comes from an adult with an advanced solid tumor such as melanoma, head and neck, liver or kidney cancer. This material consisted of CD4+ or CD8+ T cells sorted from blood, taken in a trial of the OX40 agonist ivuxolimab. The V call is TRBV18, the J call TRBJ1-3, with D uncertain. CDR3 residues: CASSPRQGSEGNTIYF. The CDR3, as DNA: TGTGCCAGCTCACCACGTCAAGGATCTGAAGGAAACACCATATATTTT.